One sample yielded the 16 T cell receptor beta chains listed below, sequenced in a study of kidney transplant recipient with SARS-CoV-2 infection. Each CDR3 protein is one row after TCRdb ran MiXCR on the reads. Of 250,000 or so distinct CDR3 sequences detected, 25% to 30% appear once; the ten largest clones hold under 7.5%. The specimen was a blood sample, collected at baseline and around day 120 from a kidney transplant recipient. The receptors derive from a male patient between 25 and 39 years old who had COVID-19 and was a kidney transplant recipient. Some of these T cells may belong to the graft donor.

This clonotype appeared many times. This chain joins TRBV7-9 and TRBJ1-3; 7 nucleotides agree with TRBD1. Germline V CDR1 and CDR2: SEHNR, FQNEAQ (reference sequence). The V gene end was trimmed by 4 bases and the J gene end by 9 bases; junction bases not matched to a gene: 9. The CDR3 is 14 amino acids. The CDR3 DNA reads TGTGCCAGCAGCTCGGGACACCCAGGGGGCACCATATATTTT. It codes for CASSSGHPGGTIYF.

About this clonotype: A clone one base away is much larger, so this may be a read error. The J gene is TRBJ1-4, the V gene TRBV7-9; 9 bases match TRBD1. This CDR3 comprises 18 residues. Germline CDR1 and CDR2: SEHNR and FQNEAQ (reference sequence). The CDR3 DNA sequence: TGTGCCAGCAGCTACGGCTGGACAGGGGAGGGAACTAATGAAAGACTGTTTTTT. It translates to CASSYGWTGEGTNERLFF.

This clonotype was seen ten or more times. The chain combines TRBV6-4 with TRBJ1-2; D remains ambiguous. Germline loops: CDR1 MRHNA, CDR2 SNTAGT. The CDR3 extends over 17 amino acids. V gave up 5 bases and J gave up 4 bases, with 23 bases separating them. The CDR3, as DNA: TGTGCCAGCAGTCTGGGAAGCTCACACGGAAAGACCTATGGCTACACCTTC. This encodes CASSLGSSHGKTYGYTF.

On this clonotype itself: No conserved phenylalanine or tryptophan ends this CDR3, so it is likely a read error. V is TRBV30 and J is TRBJ1-5, with 9 bases identical to TRBD1. Trimming at V came to 3 bases and at J to 6 bases, leaving 6 bases not matched to a gene. The CDR3 sequence is 14 residues long. Germline V lookup: CDR1 GTSNPN, CDR2 SVGIG (reference sequence). This chain's CDR3 is CAWSSQGAGQPQHL. The CDR3 nucleotides read TGTGCCTGGAGCTCACAGGGGGCGGGTCAGCCCCAGCATCTT.

This clonotype was observed many times. The chain carries TRBV6-1 and TRBJ1-2; tentative D call: TRBD1 (5 bases). The CDR3 sequence is 17 residues long. V was clipped by 5 bases and J by 4 bases, with 23 bases between them. Per germline, CDR1 MNHNS and CDR2 SASEGT. CDR3 protein: CASSKGFSMRKTYGYTF. The CDR3 coding sequence is TGTGCCAGCAGTAAGGGGTTCTCTATGCGAAAGACCTATGGCTACACCTTC.

This clonotype was observed a handful of times. The chain uses TRBV7-9 and TRBJ2-1, with 7 nucleotides matching TRBD2. The trim removed 7 bases at V and 7 bases at J, leaving 10 bases unmatched. Germline CDR1 SEHNR, CDR2 FQNEAQ (reference sequence). The CDR3 length is 14 residues. CDR3 in DNA: TGTGCCAGCACCAGTAGTACTAGCGATAATGAGCAGTTCTTC. Protein sequence: CASTSSTSDNEQFF. The whole variable domain, remainder taken from reference TRBV7-9 and TRBJ2-1, is DTGVSQNPRHKITKRGQNVTFRCDPISEHNRLYWYRQTLGQGPEFLTYFQNEAQLEKSRLLSDRFSAERPKGSFSTLEIQRTEQGDSAMYLCASTSSTSDNEQFFGPGTRLTVL.

This clonotype was recorded many times. The gene calls are TRBV20-1 and TRBJ2-7; D is perhaps TRBD1 or TRBD2 (5 bases each). There are 12 residues in the CDR3. CDR1 and CDR2 from the germline V gene are DFQATT and SNEGSKA (reference sequence). Trimming cost V 4 bases and J 2 bases, with 9 bases left between them. CDR3 bases: TGCAGTGCTATGGGACGGACCTACGAGCAGTACTTC. Encoded protein: CSAMGRTYEQYF.

A single count supports this clonotype. The rearrangement links TRBV18 to TRBJ2-1, with D perhaps matching TRBD1 (6 bases). The V gene lost 0 bases and the J gene lost 8 bases, with 23 bases spanning the gap. Looked up from germline, CDR1 is KGHSH and CDR2 is LQKENI. The CDR3 is 18 residues long. CDR3 in DNA: TGTGCCAGCTCACCACCGGGTGGGACAATGATTCTCTCCGATGAGCAGTTCTTC. Translating it yields CASSPPGGTMILSDEQFF.

This clonotype was seen repeatedly, ten times or more. This chain joins TRBV2 and TRBJ1-2; D not certain. There are 16 residues in the CDR3. Germline loops: CDR1 SNHLY, CDR2 FYNNEI. The V gene lost 3 bases and the J gene lost 4 bases, with 18 bases spanning the gap. Here the CDR3 reads CASSDYLSGGSYGYTF. The CDR3 region has the DNA TGTGCCAGCAGTGACTATCTTTCCGGCGGTAGCTATGGCTACACCTTC. Full variable domain (missing parts from reference TRBV2 and TRBJ1-2): EPEVTQTPSHQVTQMGQEVILRCVPISNHLYFYWYRQILGQKVEFLVSFYNNEISEKSEIFDDQFSVERPDGSNFTLKIRSTKLEDSAMYFCASSDYLSGGSYGYTFGSGTRLTVV.

In regard to this clonotype: This may come from a read error, since a much larger clone is one base off. Here the CDR3 reads CASTALGVGGNNEQFF. CDR3 bases: TGCGCCAGCACCGCGTTAGGAGTGGGAGGGAACAATGAGCAGTTCTTC. The chain joins TRBV23-1 to TRBJ2-1, with 7 bases fitting TRBD2. TRBV23-1 is an ORF, with its function uncertain. The V segment lost 7 bases and the J segment 5 bases; nucleotides outside the gene matches: 14. CDR3 size: 16 residues.

In the case of this clonotype: This clone may be a read error of a much larger clone one base away. This sequence joins TRBV21-1 and TRBJ2-3. TRBV21-1 is deemed a pseudogene. This CDR3 region has 17 residues. The CDR3: CASSSKLATVVQDTQYF. The CDR3 nucleotides are TGTGCCAGCAGCAGTAAGTTAGCTACAGTCGTGCAAGATACGCAGTATTTT.

The table lists this clonotype with many counts. V gene TRBV2 combines with J gene TRBJ1-1; no firm D call. V was cut by 1 base and J by 4 bases, with 10 bases left in between. CDR1 and CDR2 (germline): SNHLY, FYNNEI. The CDR3 covers 14 residues. CDR3 sequence (DNA): TGTGCCAGCAGTGAAGACGGGGTGGGCACTGAAGCTTTCTTT. Translation gives CASSEDGVGTEAFF.

This clonotype was recorded at least ten times. V is TRBV7-6 and J is TRBJ1-2; D uncertain. The CDR3 is 17 amino acids. The V gene's germline CDR1 is SGHVS and CDR2 FNYEAQ. The V end lost 5 bases, the J end lost 4 bases, and 23 bases lay between the germline ends. The DNA of the CDR3 is TGTGCCAGCAGCATTTTAAATGAATCTCGAAAGACCTATGGCTACACCTTC. Its translation: CASSILNESRKTYGYTF.

The chain couples TRBV5-4 to TRBJ2-3, with D possibly TRBD1 on 5 matching bases. The CDR3 sequence is 14 residues long. V lost 0 bases and J lost 4, with 9 bases in between. The V gene's germline CDR1 is SGHNT and CDR2 YYREEE (reference sequence). CDR3 in amino acids: CASSLGQGSDTQYF. The CDR3 bases are TGTGCCAGCAGCTTGGGTCAGGGATCAGATACGCAGTATTTT. The full variable domain, its missing parts supplied by reference TRBV5-4 and TRBJ2-3, is ETGVTQSPTHLIKTRGQQVTLRCSSQSGHNTVSWYQQALGQGPQFIFQYYREEENGRGNFPPRFSGLQFPNYSSELNVNALELDDSALYLCASSLGQGSDTQYFGPGTRLTVL.

This clonotype has only one observation. A much larger clone differs from this one at a single base, so this may be a read error. The chain recombines TRBV8-2 with TRBJ2-6. TRBV8-2 represents a pseudogene. The CDR3 has 17 residues. The CDR3 DNA reads TGTGGCATACAATCCAGGATAACACAAAGTCGGGCCAACGTCCTGACTTTC. This encodes CGIQSRITQSRANVLTF.

The sample holds many counts of this clonotype. The chain employs TRBV20-1 and TRBJ2-5; D possibly corresponds to TRBD2 (5 bases). Trimming left V 5 bases short and J 3 bases short, with 22 bases between. Germline V gives CDR1 DFQATT, CDR2 SNEGSKA (reference sequence). CDR3 length: 16 residues. CDR3 DNA sequence: TGCAGTGCTGTTAGCTGGGAGCGGTCTTCAAAAGAGACCCAGTACTTC. Translated: CSAVSWERSSKETQYF.